This T cell receptor (beta chain) was sequenced during a study of T cells expressing NK-cell markers. Regarding the study as a whole: One observes that, in a handful of donors, these clonotypes were also the leading ones within the CD3+CD56-NKG2C+ fraction.

The CDR3 has 13 residues. Germline assignment: CDR1 MNHNS and CDR2 SASEGT. Following a re-call of the 5' RACE reads, TCRdb has one entry per CDR3 protein and lacks DNA. The sample includes about 460,000 distinct CDR3 sequences. With regard to this clonotype: Its antigen remains unknown.

This clonotype originated in a woman between 45 and 65 years old in good health. The genes are TRBV6-1 and TRBJ1-5. The sample taken for sequencing was blood T cells: a sorted CD56 or NKG2C T cell subset, CD4+ or CD8+ T cells, or bulk PBMC T cells (not recorded which). CDR3: CASSEAGVQPQHF.